The rows below give T cell receptor beta chains drawn from one sample of a study of shared clonotypes between healthy human individuals. Assay used: immunoSEQ multiplex PCR; TCRdb lists only in-frame clones, some missing. There are under 1,900,000 clones in the sample; approximately 98.5% occur only once, and around 0.38% lies in the top ten. The material sequenced was naive CD4+ T cells sorted from blood. The receptors come from a man aged 25-40 years in good health. Both conserved end residues are part of each CDR3. The order of the fields is J gene, D gene, V gene, CDR3 protein, CDR3 DNA. D genes are given only for firm matches.

>TRBJ2-7|.|TRBV6-6
CASSYSIRGPNYEQYF
TGTGCCAGCAGTTACTCGATACGGGGGCCGAACTACGAGCAGTACTTC
>TRBJ1-1|.|TRBV28
CASSPLGIMGHTEAFF
TGTGCCAGCAGTCCTCTTGGGATCATGGGGCACACTGAAGCTTTCTTT
>TRBJ2-7|.|TRBV30
CAWTGLYEQYF
TGTGCCTGGACAGGGCTCTACGAGCAGTACTTC
>TRBJ2-7|TRBD2|TRBV25-1
CASMGGYEQYF
TGTGCCAGCATGGGGGGGTACGAGCAGTACTTC
>TRBJ1-1|.|TRBV9
CASSGEGRTTNTEAFF
TGTGCCAGCAGCGGCGAGGGTCGGACAACGAACACTGAAGCTTTCTTT
>TRBJ2-7|TRBD2|TRBV28
CASKVAGGPLYEQYF
TGTGCCAGCAAAGTAGCGGGAGGGCCCCTCTACGAGCAGTACTTC
>TRBJ2-5|.|TRBV5-1
CASSFIETQYF
TGCGCCAGCAGCTTCATAGAGACCCAGTACTTC
>TRBJ1-2|.|TRBV28
CASRAILDGGYTF
TGTGCCAGCAGAGCCATACTAGACGGCGGCTACACCTTC
>TRBJ2-1|TRBD1|TRBV18
CASSPVGGQGRNEQFF
TGTGCCAGCTCACCAGTTGGGGGACAGGGGAGGAATGAGCAGTTCTTC
>TRBJ2-3|.|TRBV19
CASSIVIPDTQYF
TGTGCCAGTAGTATAGTGATCCCAGATACGCAGTATTTT
>TRBJ2-2|.|TRBV5-5
CASSLLLGGVTGELFF
TGTGCCAGCAGCTTGTTATTGGGCGGAGTCACCGGGGAGCTGTTTTTT
>TRBJ2-7|.|TRBV5-4
CASSLIPGPSSYEQYF
TGTGCCAGCAGCTTGATCCCCGGACCAAGCTCCTACGAGCAGTACTTC
>TRBJ2-3|TRBD2|TRBV9
CASSPGGSGTDTQYF
TGTGCCAGCAGCCCGGGGGGAAGCGGTACAGATACGCAGTATTTT
>TRBJ2-7|.|TRBV7-2
CASSPRLVAYEQYF
TGTGCCAGCAGCCCCCGACTGGTCGCCTACGAGCAGTACTTC
>TRBJ2-5|.|TRBV6-1
CASSESGRETQYF
TGTGCCAGCAGTGAAAGCGGCAGGGAGACCCAGTACTTC
>TRBJ1-4|.|TRBV19
CASVRNEKLFF
TGTGCCAGTGTTCGGAATGAAAAACTGTTTTTT
>TRBJ2-3|TRBD2|TRBV30
CAWSKLAATDTQYF
TGTGCCTGGAGTAAACTAGCGGCCACAGATACGCAGTATTTT
>TRBJ1-4|TRBD1|TRBV20-1
CSAGDSEKLFF
TGCAGTGCAGGGGACAGCGAAAAACTGTTTTTT
>TRBJ1-4|TRBD1|TRBV29-1
CSGQGQHNEKLFF
TGCAGCGGGCAGGGACAGCACAACGAAAAACTGTTTTTT
>TRBJ2-3|TRBD2|TRBV9
CASSVEGSGRGDTQYF
TGTGCCAGCAGCGTAGAGGGGAGCGGGAGAGGAGATACGCAGTATTTT
>TRBJ2-7|TRBD1|TRBV5-4
CASSLGDRGYEQYF
TGTGCCAGCAGCTTGGGGGACAGGGGGTACGAGCAGTACTTC
>TRBJ1-5|.|TRBV7-9
CASSSPAGGNQPQHF
TGTGCCAGCAGCTCCCCTGCAGGGGGCAATCAGCCCCAGCATTTT
>TRBJ2-5|TRBD2|TRBV5-4
CASSFGLAGQETQYF
TGTGCCAGCAGCTTCGGGCTAGCGGGTCAAGAGACCCAGTACTTC